The 19 T cell receptor beta chains given below trace back to one sample, sequenced in a study of cytomegalovirus exposure and HLA in healthy donors. The study ran its PCR with 60 Vbeta and 13 Jbeta primers. The protocol was immunoSEQ multiplex PCR, while the TCRdb copy is restricted to in-frame clones and leaves out a portion. This sample's clone table lists about 130,000 clones. The sample taken for sequencing was PBMCs. Every receptor here comes from a woman aged 40 to 50 in good health and CMV-seropositive.

The V and J genes are TRBV10-3 and TRBJ2-2, with D tentatively TRBD2 (5 bases). This CDR3 comprises 18 residues. CDR1 is ENHRY, CDR2 SYGVKD, per germline. Between the trimmed V and J ends, which lost 2 bases and 0 bases, there was a span of 16 bases. CDR3 nucleotides: TGTGCCATCAGTGAGCCGACGGCCGGGGTCGCGAACACCGGGGAGCTGTTTTTT. This translates into CAISEPTAGVANTGELFF.

V is TRBV6-5 and J is TRBJ2-7; a possible D gene is TRBD1 (6 bases). CDR1 and CDR2 from the germline V gene are MNHEY and SVGAGI. The germline V and J ends were trimmed by 6 bases and 7 bases, with 19 bases remaining between them. The CDR3 loop spans 14 amino acids. The CDR3 sequence is CASRPRGPQGEQYF. Here the CDR3 DNA reads TGTGCCAGCAGGCCCAGGGGACCCCAAGGGGAGCAGTACTTC.

The CDR3 sequence is CASSLIVTDTQYF. The CDR3 DNA follows: TGCGCCAGCAGCTTGATAGTCACAGATACGCAGTATTTT. The chain joins TRBV5-1 to TRBJ2-3; D is ambiguous. Germline V gives CDR1 SGHRS, CDR2 YFSETQ. The CDR3 has 13 residues. V was trimmed by 1 base and J by 2 bases, leaving 5 bases between them.

The chain combines TRBV11-2 with TRBJ2-1; no clear D gene. V was clipped by 3 bases and J by 7 bases, with 4 bases between them. Germline CDR1 is SGHAT and CDR2 is FQNNGV. The CDR3 sequence is 11 residues long. The CDR3 spells CASSFVNEQFF. DNA for the CDR3: TGTGCCAGCAGCTTCGTAAATGAGCAGTTCTTC.

The V gene is TRBV5-4, the J gene TRBJ2-1; 8 bases match TRBD2. V shed 4 bases, J shed 0 bases, and the junction held 9 bases outside the gene matches. Germline-derived CDR1 and CDR2 are SGHNT and YYREEE (reference sequence). CDR3 length: 17 residues. The chain's CDR3 is CASSQKRAGGSYNEQFF. The CDR3 DNA sequence: TGTGCCAGCAGCCAAAAGCGTGCGGGAGGCTCCTACAATGAGCAGTTCTTC.

The rearrangement links TRBV4-1 to TRBJ2-5, with a possible D match to TRBD2 (7 bases). CDR1 and CDR2 (germline): MGHRA, YSYEKL. The CDR3 loop spans 15 amino acids. The V end was cut by 2 bases, the J end by 5 bases, with 15 bases between. CDR3 nucleotide sequence: TGCGCCAGCAGCCAATCAGGGGTAGCGGGCGAGACCCAGTACTTC. Translation: CASSQSGVAGETQYF.

The V gene is TRBV6-5, the J gene TRBJ1-1; TRBD1 is a possible D gene (5 bases). Trimming took off 9 bases at V and 3 bases at J, with 11 bases between the two ends. Germline CDR1 and CDR2: MNHEY and SVGAGI. The CDR3 consists of 12 residues. The CDR3 DNA is TGTGCCAGGGGGGGGAGGGACACTGAAGCTTTCTTT. Amino acids: CARGGRDTEAFF.

The rearrangement links TRBV7-3 to TRBJ2-2; perhaps TRBD1 as D (6 bases). The CDR3 extends over 16 amino acids. Germline values: CDR1 SGHTA, CDR2 FQGTGA. With 4 bases removed from V and 0 bases from J, the gap between germline ends came to 12 bases. Here the CDR3 DNA reads TGTGCCAGCAGCTACACCGGGACACCGAACACCGGGGAGCTGTTTTTT. Residues: CASSYTGTPNTGELFF.

The V call is TRBV4-1, the J call TRBJ1-4; D uncertain. The CDR3 runs to 15 residues. CDR1 is MGHRA, CDR2 YSYEKL, per germline. The germline V and J ends were trimmed by 4 bases and 0 bases, with 9 bases remaining between them. CDR3: CASSLSGSTNEKLFF. CDR3 sequence (DNA): TGCGCCAGCAGCCTGTCCGGGTCAACTAATGAAAAACTGTTTTTT.

On this clone: The same CDR3 arises from other DNA sequences in this sample as well. The chain joins TRBV7-9 to TRBJ1-1, with D possibly TRBD1 on 5 matching bases. V lost 4 bases and J 11 bases, leaving 20 bases between the germline ends. Germline V gives CDR1 SEHNR, CDR2 FQNEAQ (reference sequence). The length of the CDR3 is 14 residues. The CDR3 is CASSWGSSREGAFF. In DNA form, the CDR3 reads TGTGCCAGCAGCTGGGGCAGCTCCCGAGAAGGGGCTTTCTTT.

The CDR3 nucleotides read TGTGCCAGCAGCTCTCTCCCCGGGGGGTACGAGCAGTACTTC. Translating it yields CASSSLPGGYEQYF. This chain uses TRBV7-6 with TRBJ2-7; 7 positions match TRBD2. Trimming cost V 4 bases and J 4 bases; bases outside gene matches: 7. The CDR3 runs to 14 residues. Germline CDR1 and CDR2: SGHVS and FNYEAQ.

The V and J genes are TRBV9 and TRBJ2-2; D is perhaps TRBD1 (5 bases). The CDR3 length is 15 residues. Trimming cost V 0 bases and J 2 bases, with 8 bases left between them. CDR1 and CDR2 (germline): SGDLS, YYNGEE. The CDR3 loop reads CASSVVRGNTGELFF. The CDR3 DNA reads TGTGCCAGCAGCGTAGTAAGGGGTAACACCGGGGAGCTGTTTTTT. The full variable domain, in which reference TRBV9 and TRBJ2-2 provide the parts outside the CDR3, is DSGVTQTPKHLITATGQRVTLRCSPRSGDLSVYWYQQSLDQGLQFLIQYYNGEERAKGNILERFSAQQFPDLHSELNLSSLELGDSALYFCASSVVRGNTGELFFGEGSRLTVL.

The chain carries TRBV2 and TRBJ2-3; D uncertain. The CDR3 has 13 amino acids. V lost 3 bases to trimming and J lost 2 bases, with 6 bases between them. Germline V gene sequence: CDR1 SNHLY, CDR2 FYNNEI. CDR3 in amino acids: CASSDPFTDTQYF. CDR3 bases: TGTGCCAGCAGTGACCCCTTCACAGATACGCAGTATTTT.

V is TRBV25-1 and J is TRBJ2-2, with a weak D call TRBD1 (6 bases). The germline V gene encodes CDR1 MGHDK and CDR2 SYGVNS. V lost 4 bases, J lost 6 bases, and 18 bases lay in between. The CDR3 covers 16 residues. In DNA form, the CDR3 reads TGTGCCAGCAGTGGGGCGAGACAGGCGGCCCCCGGGGAGCTGTTTTTT. Translated: CASSGARQAAPGELFF.

The CDR3 nucleotides read TGCGCCAGCAGCACCGGACAGGGGAACACCGGGGAGCTGTTTTTT. It translates to CASSTGQGNTGELFF. The chain joins TRBV5-1 to TRBJ2-2; the match to TRBD1 covers 8 bases. This CDR3 contains 15 residues. Germline lookup yields CDR1 SGHRS and CDR2 YFSETQ. V lost 4 bases to trimming and J lost 1 base; unmatched junction nucleotides: 3.

V is TRBV19 and J is TRBJ1-1; D possibly corresponds to TRBD1 (6 bases). Trimming pared 3 bases from V and 1 base from J, leaving 12 bases between. The CDR3 totals 15 residues. Germline values: CDR1 LNHDA, CDR2 SQIVND (reference sequence). CDR3 DNA sequence: TGTGCCAGTAGTATGGGGGGGCAGGCGAACACTGAAGCTTTCTTT. The encoded protein is CASSMGGQANTEAFF.

V usage is TRBV6-1 and J usage is TRBJ1-1, with 9 bases identical to TRBD1. The germline CDR1 and CDR2 sequences are MNHNS and SASEGT. CDR3 length equals 18 residues. J was trimmed by 1 base and V by 4 bases; bases with no gene match: 13. The CDR3 nucleotides read TGTGCCAGCAGTGTAAGCACAGGGGGCCGCCCCTCGAACACTGAAGCTTTCTTT. Translating it yields CASSVSTGGRPSNTEAFF.

The chain is built from TRBV5-1 and TRBJ2-1; 10 bases align to TRBD2. Germline lookup yields CDR1 SGHRS and CDR2 YFSETQ. This CDR3 has 16 residues. V shed 4 bases, J shed 0 bases, and the junction held 4 bases outside the gene matches. CDR3 coding DNA: TGCGCCAGCAGCCCGAGGACTAGCGGCTCCTACAATGAGCAGTTCTTC. This encodes CASSPRTSGSYNEQFF.

This chain joins TRBV25-1 and TRBJ1-6; D uncertain. V shed 2 bases and J shed 8 bases, with 13 bases lying between them. Per germline, CDR1 MGHDK and CDR2 SYGVNS. The CDR3 consists of 15 residues. The CDR3 protein is CASSEGTGSYSPLHF. The DNA of the CDR3 is TGTGCCAGCAGTGAAGGAACGGGTTCCTATTCACCCCTCCACTTT.